This entry describes one T cell receptor beta chain. What it binds is unknown. Assay used: immunoSEQ multiplex PCR; TCRdb lists only in-frame clones, some missing. Of 95,000 to 100,000 clones in the sample, around 89% were seen once. V lost 7 bases and J lost 5; bases outside the gene matches: 6. Per the germline V gene, CDR1 is SQVTM and CDR2 is ANQGSEA. This CDR3 has 12 amino acids. This sample is part of a study of PD-1 blockade in classical Hodgkin lymphoma. Overall study: Nivolumab dosing for patients was 3 mg/kg, administered intravenously every 2 weeks. Whole-study results and caveats: Healthy donors reportedly exceeded newly diagnosed patients in baseline TCR diversity.

Each patient experienced a relapse that followed autologous stem cell transplantation, and brentuximab vedotin exposure varied. Sequenced material: peripheral blood mononuclear cells (PBMCs), taken before the second cycle of nivolumab. J is TRBJ2-5 and V is TRBV29-1; 8 positions match TRBD1. The clonotype was recovered from a human donor with classical Hodgkin lymphoma. The DNA of the CDR3 is TGCAGCGGACAGGGGTGGCACGAGACCCAGTACTTC. This gives the protein CSGQGWHETQYF.